This TCR beta chain was identified during a study of T cell responses to AZD1222 COVID-19 vaccine. Some clones are missing from TCRdb's copy, which holds only in-frame ones; the method was immunoSEQ multiplex PCR. In the table there are 140,000 to 150,000 clones, approximately 91% of which are singletons. A remark on this clone: The antigen remains undetermined.

Study-wide results and caveats: Unmutated variant regions are reportedly targeted by nearly half of spike-specific TCRs. Donors skewed white British and female; clonal diversity was possibly underestimated.

V was pared by 5 bases and J by 0 bases, with 10 bases between. Germline values: CDR1 SGHVS, CDR2 FQNEAQ. CDR3 length: 14 residues. This TCR derives from an adult who received the MenACWY meningococcal vaccine as a control. The rearrangement joins TRBV7-8 to TRBJ1-1; D possibly corresponds to TRBD1 (6 bases). The sequences come from peripheral blood, collected 28 days after the second dose of the MenACWY control vaccine. CDR3 DNA: TGTGCCAGCAGCCCCCAGGGGTTGAACACTGAAGCTTTCTTT. Its protein is CASSPQGLNTEAFF.